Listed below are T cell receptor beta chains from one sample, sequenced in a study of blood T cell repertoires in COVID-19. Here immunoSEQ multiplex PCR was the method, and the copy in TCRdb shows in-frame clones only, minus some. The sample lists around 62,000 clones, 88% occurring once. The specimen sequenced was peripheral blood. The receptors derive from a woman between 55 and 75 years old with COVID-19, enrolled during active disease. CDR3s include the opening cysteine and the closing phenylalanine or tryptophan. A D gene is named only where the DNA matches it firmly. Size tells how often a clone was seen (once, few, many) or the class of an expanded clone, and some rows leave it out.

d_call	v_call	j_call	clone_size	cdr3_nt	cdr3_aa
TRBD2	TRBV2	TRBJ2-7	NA	TGTGCCACCGGGAGGGATACCTACGAGCAGTACTTC	CATGRDTYEQYF
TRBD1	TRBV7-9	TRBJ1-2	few	TGTGCCAGCAGCTTAGGGGGGACAGTTGCTGGCTACACCTTC	CASSLGGTVAGYTF
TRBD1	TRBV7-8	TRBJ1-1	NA	TGTGCCAGCAGCCCGGGACAGGAGATGAACACTGAAGCTTTCTTT	CASSPGQEMNTEAFF
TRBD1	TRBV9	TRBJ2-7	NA	TGTGCCAGTCCGGGACAGGTATACGAGCAGTACTTC	CASPGQVYEQYF
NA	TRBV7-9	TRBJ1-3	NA	TGTGCCAGCAGCTTAATAGTCGACACCATATATTTT	CASSLIVDTIYF
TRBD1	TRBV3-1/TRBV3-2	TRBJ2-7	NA	TGTGCCAGCAGCCTACAGGGGGCCTCCTACGAGCAGTACTTC	CASSLQGASYEQYF
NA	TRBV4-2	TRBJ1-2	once	TGTGCCAGCAGCCAAGGGGGGGTTAACTATGGCTACACCTTC	CASSQGGVNYGYTF
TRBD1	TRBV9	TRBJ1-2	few	TGTGCCAGCAGCGGAGAGGGACAGGGGGGCTACACCTTC	CASSGEGQGGYTF
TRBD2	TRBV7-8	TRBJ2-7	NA	TGTGCCAGCAGCTCCCGGACTAGCGGATACTACGAGCAGTACTTC	CASSSRTSGYYEQYF
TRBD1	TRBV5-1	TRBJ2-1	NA	TGCGCCAGCAGCTTGATACAGGGGTCTTTCAATGAGCAGTTCTTC	CASSLIQGSFNEQFF
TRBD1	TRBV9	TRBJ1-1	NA	TGTGCCAGCAGCGTAGCGGGAAGCGGGGGACAGGGTGAAGCTTTCTTT	CASSVAGSGGQGEAFF
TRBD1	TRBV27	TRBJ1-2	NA	TGTGCCAGCAGAAGCAGGACAGGGCCGTCTGGGGACTATGGCTACACCTTC	CASRSRTGPSGDYGYTF
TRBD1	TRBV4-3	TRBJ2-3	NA	TGCGCCAGCAGCCAAGGGACAGGGAGCACAGATACGCAGTATTTT	CASSQGTGSTDTQYF
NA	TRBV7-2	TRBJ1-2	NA	TGTGCCAGCAGCTTCCAGCGGGGCTACACCTTC	CASSFQRGYTF
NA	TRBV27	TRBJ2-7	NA	TGTGCCAGTAGTTCTAGTTCCTACGAGCAGTACTTC	CASSSSSYEQYF
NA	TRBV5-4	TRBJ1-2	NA	TGTGCCAGCAGCTTGGAAGCGGGCGCGCGGGGCTACACCTTC	CASSLEAGARGYTF
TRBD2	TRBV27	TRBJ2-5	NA	TGTGCCAGCAGTCCCCTCAGGGAGGGGCAAGAGACCCAGTACTTC	CASSPLREGQETQYF
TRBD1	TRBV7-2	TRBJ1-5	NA	TGTGCCAGCAGCCTTCGACAGGGACCCCAGCATTTT	CASSLRQGPQHF
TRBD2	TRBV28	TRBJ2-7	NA	TGTGCCAGCAGTTACGGGACTACCTACGAGCAGTACTTC	CASSYGTTYEQYF
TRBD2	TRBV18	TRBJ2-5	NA	TGTGCCAGCTCATCCCCGGGACTATACCAAGAGACCCAGTACTTC	CASSSPGLYQETQYF
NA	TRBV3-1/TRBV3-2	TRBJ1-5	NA	TGTGCCAGCAGCCAAGAGAGATCAACCGGACAGCCCAGTGATAGCAATCAGCCCCAGCATTTT	CASSQERSTGQPSDSNQPQHF
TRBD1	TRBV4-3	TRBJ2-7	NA	TGCGCCAGCAGCCAAGATACAGGGACAGGGGATCTTTACGAGCAGTACTTC	CASSQDTGTGDLYEQYF
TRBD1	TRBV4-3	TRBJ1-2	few	TGCGCCAGCAGCCCCGTCGAAGGGGGCGATGGTAACTATGGCTACACCTTC	CASSPVEGGDGNYGYTF
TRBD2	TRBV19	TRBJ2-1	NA	TGTGCCAGTAAATGGCTAGCGGGGTCTAATGAGCAGTTCTTC	CASKWLAGSNEQFF
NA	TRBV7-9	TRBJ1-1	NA	TGTGCCAGCAGCATAGCGGGGGGAGGCTCAGGAGAAGCTTTCTTT	CASSIAGGGSGEAFF
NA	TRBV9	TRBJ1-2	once	TGTGCCAGCAGCGTATACCCAGGGGCCTATGGCTACACCTTC	CASSVYPGAYGYTF
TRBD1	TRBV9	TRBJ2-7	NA	TGTGCCAGCAGTTGGACAGGGAACTCCTACGAGCAGTACTTC	CASSWTGNSYEQYF
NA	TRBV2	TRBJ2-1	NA	TGTGCCAGCAAGCAGGCACAGAACAATGAGCAGTTCTTC	CASKQAQNNEQFF
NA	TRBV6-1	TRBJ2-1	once	TGTGCCAGCAGTGTAGGGAGTCCCCCCCCCTACAATGAGCAGTTCTTC	CASSVGSPPPYNEQFF
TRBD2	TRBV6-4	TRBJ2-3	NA	TGTGCCAGCAGTGAACGTACTAGCGGAGACACAGATACGCAGTATTTT	CASSERTSGDTDTQYF
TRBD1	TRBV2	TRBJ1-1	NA	TGTGCCAGCAGGAAAGCGGGGACAGGGTACACTGAAGCTTTCTTT	CASRKAGTGYTEAFF
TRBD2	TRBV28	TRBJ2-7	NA	TGTGCCAGCAGTTTGAGCGGGAGTCCCTACGAGCAGTACTTC	CASSLSGSPYEQYF